The subject of this entry is one T cell receptor beta chain. The target antigen is unknown. Researchers prepared the TCRbeta library using unique molecular identifiers, the study reports. MiXCR, applied by TCRdb to the PCR reads, yields one record per CDR3 protein. There are a few hundred thousand distinct CDR3 sequences in the sample; 27% occur only once, and about 35% lies in the top ten. This entry is derived from a study of T-cell reconstitution after alpha-beta-depleted transplantation in children. Study-level points and caveats: The study traced high day-60 TCRbeta diversity in some patients to surviving recipient T cells and thymic progenitors. Reportedly, only several hundred clones from non-depleted graft cells drove alpha-beta T-cell counts at about two months. Most T-cell counts and diversity one year after the transplant came from T cells that were newly produced.

From germline, CDR1 is SGHRS and CDR2 YFSETQ. Trimming pared 0 bases from V and 0 bases from J, leaving 7 bases between. There are 15 residues in the CDR3. Source: PBMCs, taken before TCRalphabeta/CD19-depleted stem cell transplant. This clonotype was sampled from a boy less than two years old with Wiskott-Aldrich syndrome, due to receive a stem cell transplant. This chain uses TRBV5-1 with TRBJ2-1; D remains ambiguous. CDR3 in DNA: TGCGCCAGCAGCTTGGGCTTCTCCTCCTACAATGAGCAGTTCTTC. This translates into CASSLGFSSYNEQFF.